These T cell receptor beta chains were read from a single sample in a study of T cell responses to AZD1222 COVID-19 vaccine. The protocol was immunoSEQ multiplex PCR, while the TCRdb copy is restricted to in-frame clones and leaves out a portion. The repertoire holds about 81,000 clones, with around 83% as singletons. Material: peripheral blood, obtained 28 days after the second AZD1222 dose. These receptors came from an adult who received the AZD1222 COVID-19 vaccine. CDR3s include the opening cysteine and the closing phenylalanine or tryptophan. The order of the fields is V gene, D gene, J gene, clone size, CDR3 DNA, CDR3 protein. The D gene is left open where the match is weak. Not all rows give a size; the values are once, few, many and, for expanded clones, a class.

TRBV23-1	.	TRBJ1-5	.	TGCGCCAGCAGTCCACCTGGACCGCTCCTAAAGCGGCCCCAGCATTTT	CASSPPGPLLKRPQHF
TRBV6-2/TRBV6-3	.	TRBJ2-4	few	TGTGCCAGCAGTTACTCGGGTAGTAAAAACATTCAGTACTTC	CASSYSGSKNIQYF
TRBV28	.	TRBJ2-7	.	TGTGCCAGCAGTTTAGCAGGTATCGAGCAGTACTTC	CASSLAGIEQYF
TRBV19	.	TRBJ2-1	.	TGTGCCAGTACACACCCCGGGGGTGAGCAGTTCTTC	CASTHPGGEQFF
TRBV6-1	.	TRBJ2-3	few	TGTGCCAGCAGTGAAAATCCACTGAACACAGATACGCAGTATTTT	CASSENPLNTDTQYF
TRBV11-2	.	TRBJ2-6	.	TGTGCCAGCAGCTTTGCTGGGGCCAACGTCCTGACTTTC	CASSFAGANVLTF
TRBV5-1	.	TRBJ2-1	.	TGCGCCAGCAGCTTCTACCTATACTTTCAGAATGAGCAGTTCTTC	CASSFYLYFQNEQFF
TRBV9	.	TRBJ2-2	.	TGTGCCAGCAGCGTAGCTTGGCAGGCCACCGGGGAGCTGTTTTTT	CASSVAWQATGELFF
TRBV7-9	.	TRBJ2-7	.	TGTGCCAGCAGCGTGACAGCCTACGAGCAGTACTTC	CASSVTAYEQYF
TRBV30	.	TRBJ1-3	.	TGTGCCTGGAGTCTACCCTTACACTCTGGAAACACCATATATTTT	CAWSLPLHSGNTIYF
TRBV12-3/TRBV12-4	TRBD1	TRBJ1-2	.	TGTGCCAGCAGCTCCCGACAGGGAAATGGCTACACCTTC	CASSSRQGNGYTF
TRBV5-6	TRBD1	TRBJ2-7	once	TGTGCCAGCAGCTTTATCGACAGGGTAGGCTACGAGCAGTACTTC	CASSFIDRVGYEQYF
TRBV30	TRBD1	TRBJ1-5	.	TGTGCCTGGTCCCCTTCGGACAGGGGAAACGGGGCCCAGCATTTT	CAWSPSDRGNGAQHF
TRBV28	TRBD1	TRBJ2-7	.	TGTGCCACTTCGCAGGGGGCGCCCCTACGCTACGAGCAGTACTTC	CATSQGAPLRYEQYF
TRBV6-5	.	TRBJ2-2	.	TGTGCCAGCAGTTACTCAGAGGGCTCGGGGGAGCTGTTTTTT	CASSYSEGSGELFF
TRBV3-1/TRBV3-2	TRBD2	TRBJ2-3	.	TGTGCCAGCAGACTTGGACTAGCGGGAATCCCAGATACGCAGTATTTT	CASRLGLAGIPDTQYF
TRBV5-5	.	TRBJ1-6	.	TGTGCCAGCAGCTTGGCCGGGCAGGGCGCCTCACCCCTCCACTTT	CASSLAGQGASPLHF
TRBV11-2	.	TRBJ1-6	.	TGTGCCAGCAGTAGCCGGACCCTCCACTTT	CASSSRTLHF
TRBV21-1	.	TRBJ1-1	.	TGTGCCAGCAGCAAAGTCCCAGGGGGGGACACTGAAGCTTTCTTT	CASSKVPGGDTEAFF
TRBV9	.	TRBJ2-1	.	TGTGCCAGCAGCGTAGCGGGGGCCGGGTCCTACAATGAGCAGTTCTTC	CASSVAGAGSYNEQFF
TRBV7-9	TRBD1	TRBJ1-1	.	TGTGCCAGCAAAACCTGGGACAGCACGAACACTGAAGCTTTCTTT	CASKTWDSTNTEAFF
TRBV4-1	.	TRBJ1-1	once	TGCGCCAGCAGCCAAGGTCCTCAGGCGGGCACTGAAGCTTTCTTT	CASSQGPQAGTEAFF
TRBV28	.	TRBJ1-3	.	TGTGCCAGCAGACCGCCGGGAGGTAGCCTTGGAAACACCATATATTTT	CASRPPGGSLGNTIYF
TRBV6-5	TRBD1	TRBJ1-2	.	TGTGCCAGCAGATACGTAACCGGGACAGGGTATGGCTACACCTTC	CASRYVTGTGYGYTF
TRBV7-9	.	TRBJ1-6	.	TGTGCCAGCAGCCCTGACGGAGTCGGGCCCCTCCACTTT	CASSPDGVGPLHF
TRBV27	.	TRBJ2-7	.	TGTGCCAGCAGCCCCCAGGGGGGCGAGCAGTACTTC	CASSPQGGEQYF
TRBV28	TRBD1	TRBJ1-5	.	TGTGCCAGCAGGTCCGGGACAGGGGGTTCGACTCAGCCCCAGCATTTT	CASRSGTGGSTQPQHF
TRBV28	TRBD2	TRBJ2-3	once	TGTGCCAGCTTCCCCGGAGCTAGCGGAGTCACAGATACGCAGTATTTT	CASFPGASGVTDTQYF
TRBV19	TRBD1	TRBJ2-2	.	TGTGCCAGTAGTATGACAGGGGATACCGGGGAGCTGTTTTTT	CASSMTGDTGELFF
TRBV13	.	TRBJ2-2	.	TGTGCCAGCAGATCTCGGACAAGAAACACCGGGGAGCTGTTTTTT	CASRSRTRNTGELFF
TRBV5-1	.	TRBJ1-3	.	TGCGCCAGCAGTGACGGTTACTCTGGAAACACCATATATTTT	CASSDGYSGNTIYF
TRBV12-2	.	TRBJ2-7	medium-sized	TGTGCAAGTCGCGCGTTTCCGGCCTACGAGCAGTACTTC	CASRAFPAYEQYF
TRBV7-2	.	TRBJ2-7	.	TGTGCCAGCAGCTTAGCGGGATTCTCCTACGAGCAGTACTTC	CASSLAGFSYEQYF
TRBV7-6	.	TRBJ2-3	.	TGTGCCAGCAGCTTAGCCACCCCAGGGTCCACAGATACGCAGTATTTT	CASSLATPGSTDTQYF
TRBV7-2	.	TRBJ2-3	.	TGTGCCAGCAGCTTTAGTCCCAGGTCGGATACGCAGTATTTT	CASSFSPRSDTQYF
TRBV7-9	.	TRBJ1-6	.	TGTGCCAGCAGCCGACTCGTTGAGGAGTCACCCCTCCACTTT	CASSRLVEESPLHF
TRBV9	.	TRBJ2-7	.	TGTGCCAGCAGCGTAGGGGTGGGGGATTCCTACGAGCAGTACTTC	CASSVGVGDSYEQYF
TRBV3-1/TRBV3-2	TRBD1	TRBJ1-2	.	TGTGCCAGCAGCTCGCCGGGACAGGTTGGCTACACCTTC	CASSSPGQVGYTF
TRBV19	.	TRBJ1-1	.	TGTGCCAGTAGTATTCAAAGGAACACTGAAGCTTTCTTT	CASSIQRNTEAFF
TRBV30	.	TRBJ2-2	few	TGTGCCTGGAGATTTAGGGGGGGGGCACGCACCGGGGAGCTGTTTTTT	CAWRFRGGARTGELFF
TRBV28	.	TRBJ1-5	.	TGTGCCAGCAGTTTATTGGGTTGGTATAGCAATCAGCCCCAGCATTTT	CASSLLGWYSNQPQHF
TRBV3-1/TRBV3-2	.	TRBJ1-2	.	TGTGCCAGCAGCCACCGAATCGGGGATGGCTACACCTTC	CASSHRIGDGYTF
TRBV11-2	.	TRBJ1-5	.	TGTGCCAGCAGCCGGGGCCCTGAAAGCAATCAGCCCCAGCATTTT	CASSRGPESNQPQHF
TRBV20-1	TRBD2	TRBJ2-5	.	TGCAGTGCTGGTGGACTAGCGGGGGGGCCCTACCAAGAGACCCAGTACTTC	CSAGGLAGGPYQETQYF
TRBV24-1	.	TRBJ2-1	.	TGTGCCACCCAGGGAATGGCAGGTATCCCCCGTGGCTCCTACAATGAGCAGTTCTTC	CATQGMAGIPRGSYNEQFF
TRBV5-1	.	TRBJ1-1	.	TGCGCCAGCAGCTGGGCGCCGGGGGCTGAAGCTTTCTTT	CASSWAPGAEAFF
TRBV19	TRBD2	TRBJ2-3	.	TGTGCCAGTCGCATCTCGGCGGGGGGGGCCGGCACAGATACGCAGTATTTT	CASRISAGGAGTDTQYF
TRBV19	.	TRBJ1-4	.	TGTGCCAGTAGTATAATTGCCGAAAAACTGTTTTTT	CASSIIAEKLFF
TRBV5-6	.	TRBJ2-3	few	TGTGCCAGCAGTCCCGGTAGGACAGCAGATACGCAGTATTTT	CASSPGRTADTQYF
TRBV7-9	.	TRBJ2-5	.	TGTGCCAGCAGCCCCGGGGCCCACCAAGAGACCCAGTACTTC	CASSPGAHQETQYF